This T cell receptor (beta chain) comes out of a study of cytomegalovirus exposure and HLA in healthy donors. With 60 Vbeta and 13 Jbeta primers, the PCR was carried out. The repertoire was sequenced with immunoSEQ multiplex PCR; TCRdb's copy has only in-frame clones and lacks some. The sample is made up of 180,000 or so clones, and the top ten hold roughly 0.74% of it. Germline V gene data show CDR1 as SGHTA and CDR2 as FQGNSA. Trimming took 4 bases from V and 2 from J, leaving 12 bases between them. CDR3 size: 14 residues. The V and J genes are TRBV7-2 and TRBJ2-7, with a tentative D call TRBD2 (6 bases). This receptor was identified in a boy aged 10-17 years in good health and CMV-seronegative. The sample taken for sequencing was PBMCs. The CDR3 reads CASSYGGTAYEQYF. The CDR3 coding sequence is TGTGCCAGCAGCTACGGGGGAACAGCCTACGAGCAGTACTTC.